These 24 T cell receptor beta chains were sequenced from one sample in a study of CD8 T cells in ankylosing spondylitis. Regarding the study as a whole: Seven to nine highly homologous variants formed a TCR beta motif that appeared characteristic of ankylosing spondylitis blood.

These receptors lack a known antigen. TCRdb redid the calling of the 5' RACE reads with MiXCR, one entry per CDR3 protein. The sample consists of 700,000 to 850,000 distinct CDR3 sequences, 10% to 15% of them appearing once. The sequencing sample was made of blood, either unsorted or a sorted T cell fraction (not recorded which). These receptors originate from a male donor with ankylosing spondylitis.

Ten or more counts support this clonotype. The CDR3, as DNA: TGTGCCACCAGTGATTACACGGGGGAAGCTTTCTTT. This gives the protein CATSDYTGEAFF. The rearrangement uses TRBV24-1 and TRBJ1-1; no clear D. Germline CDR1 KGHDR, CDR2 SFDVKD. The V and J ends lost 2 bases and 8 bases respectively, with 8 bases between them. The CDR3 length is 12 residues.

This chain uses TRBV20-1 with TRBJ1-4; D unresolved. Germline V CDR1 and CDR2: DFQATT, SNEGSKA (reference sequence). V lost 4 bases to trimming and J lost 1 base, with 19 bases between them. This CDR3 comprises 17 residues. In nucleotides, the CDR3 is TGCAGTGCTACCCCATATGGGTTAGGAGGAACTAATGAAAAACTGTTTTTT. Amino acids: CSATPYGLGGTNEKLFF.

This chain connects TRBV9 to TRBJ1-6, with a tentative D call TRBD1 (6 bases). The germline gives CDR1 SGDLS, CDR2 YYNGEE. Deletions cut 0 bases from V and 8 bases from J, with 12 bases between. This CDR3 is built from 15 residues. This chain's CDR3 is CASSVGRGGDSPLHF. The CDR3 region has the DNA TGTGCCAGCAGCGTAGGAAGGGGGGGGGATTCACCCCTCCACTTT.

The V call is TRBV18, the J call TRBJ2-1; the match to TRBD1 covers 7 bases. The V gene's germline CDR1 is KGHSH and CDR2 LQKENI. With 5 bases clipped from V and 7 bases from J, the junction kept 5 bases outside the gene matches. The CDR3 runs 13 residues. CDR3 amino acids: CASSSTGENEQFF. Here the CDR3 DNA reads TGTGCCAGCTCATCCACAGGGGAGAATGAGCAGTTCTTC.

This sequence joins TRBV9 and TRBJ2-2; a weak D match, TRBD1 (6 bases). This CDR3 is built from 15 residues. Germline assignment: CDR1 SGDLS and CDR2 YYNGEE. Trimming took 4 bases from V and 2 from J, leaving 12 bases between them. The CDR3 nucleotides are TGTGCCAGCAGCACAGGGAGTTTTAACACCGGGGAGCTGTTTTTT. Translating it yields CASSTGSFNTGELFF.

The chain recombines TRBV4-2 with TRBJ1-4; the D is unclear. This CDR3 is built from 16 residues. Germline loops: CDR1 LGHNA, CDR2 YNFKEQ. The ends were cut back, 8 bases at V and 3 bases at J, with 19 bases in the middle. In nucleotides, the CDR3 is TGTGCCAGCGCGCAGGCTGCCCCCGGGGCTAATGAAAAACTGTTTTTT. This translates into CASAQAAPGANEKLFF.

Written as DNA, the CDR3 is TGTGCCAGCAGTTCCGCGGGTCTTGTGTCCTACGAGCAGTACTTC. This translates into CASSSAGLVSYEQYF. V is TRBV6-5 and J is TRBJ2-7, with D perhaps TRBD2 (5 bases). The germline CDR1 and CDR2 sequences are MNHEY and SVGAGI. CDR3 length equals 15 residues. The V end lost 4 bases, the J end lost 1 base, and 14 bases lay between the germline ends.

There are many counts of this clonotype. V usage is TRBV29-1 and J usage is TRBJ2-3; D ambiguous. The V gene lost 7 bases and the J gene lost 2 bases, with 13 bases spanning the gap. The CDR3 runs 13 residues. Germline lookup yields CDR1 SQVTM and CDR2 ANQGSEA. CDR3 protein: CSAKGLHTDTQYF. The CDR3 coding sequence is TGCAGCGCCAAAGGGCTGCACACAGATACGCAGTATTTT.

This clonotype was counted a few times. The chain carries TRBV6-5 and TRBJ2-2; D gene uncertain. Germline V lookup: CDR1 MNHEY, CDR2 SVGAGI. This CDR3 region has 15 residues. V lost 5 bases to trimming and J lost 0 bases, with 10 bases between them. In DNA form, the CDR3 reads TGTGCCAGCAGTATTCGACGGGCGAACACCGGGGAGCTGTTTTTT. This gives the protein CASSIRRANTGELFF.

The chain couples TRBV20-1 to TRBJ1-4; no clear D. V shed 0 bases and J shed 7 bases, with 9 bases lying between them. Germline CDR1 reads DFQATT; CDR2 reads SNEGSKA (reference sequence). CDR3 size: 13 residues. The DNA of the CDR3 is TGCAGTGCTAGAGAAGGGTCGGGTGAAAAACTGTTTTTT. Amino acids: CSAREGSGEKLFF.

CDR3 region: CASSRGSTGELFF. The CDR3 region has the DNA TGTGCCAGCTCGCGAGGTAGCACCGGGGAGCTGTTTTTT. The V call is TRBV18, the J call TRBJ2-2; D not certain. This CDR3 region has 13 residues. Germline CDR1 reads KGHSH; CDR2 reads LQKENI. Deletions cut 6 bases from V and 4 bases from J, with 9 bases between.

The rearrangement joins TRBV28 to TRBJ2-7; D uncertain. The CDR3 is 12 amino acids. The germline V gene has CDR1 MDHEN and CDR2 SYDVKM. V was cut by 2 bases and J by 7 bases, with 9 bases left in between. CDR3: CASSLRVGEQYF. The CDR3 nucleotides are TGTGCCAGCAGTTTAAGGGTAGGGGAGCAGTACTTC.

The rearrangement joins TRBV10-3 to TRBJ2-7; 9 bases align to TRBD1. Germline V CDR1 and CDR2: ENHRY, SYGVKD. V was clipped by 7 bases and J by 7 bases; unmatched bases: 8. The CDR3 is 13 residues long. CDR3 region: CAITTGGTREQYF. The CDR3, as DNA: TGTGCCATCACGACAGGGGGGACCCGGGAGCAGTACTTC.

The DNA of the CDR3 is TGTGCCAGCACGATGGGGATAAGTGATTTCTTT. Protein product: CASTMGISDFF. The genes are TRBV6-1 and TRBJ1-1, with no clear D. V shed 7 bases and J shed 13 bases, with 16 bases lying between them. The CDR3 totals 11 residues. Germline V gives CDR1 MNHNS, CDR2 SASEGT.

This clonotype has a count of ten or more. The chain carries TRBV7-2 and TRBJ2-7; 7 nucleotides agree with TRBD2. Germline lookup yields CDR1 SGHTA and CDR2 FQGNSA. There are 14 residues in the CDR3. Germline trimming cut 8 bases from V and 5 bases from J; bases unmatched to any gene: 12. CDR3 residues: CASGQWRESHEQYF. Here the CDR3 DNA reads TGTGCCAGCGGACAATGGCGGGAGTCTCACGAGCAGTACTTC.

This clonotype showed up just a few times. V and J are TRBV25-1 and TRBJ2-7; D gene uncertain. CDR1 is MGHDK and CDR2 is SYGVNS in the germline V gene. The CDR3 is 15 amino acids. Trimming removed 7 bases from V and 2 bases from J, with 18 bases in between. Here the CDR3 reads CASIWAVLKPYEQYF. The DNA for the CDR3 is TGTGCCAGCATATGGGCCGTTCTCAAACCCTACGAGCAGTACTTC.

The rearrangement links TRBV11-2 to TRBJ1-4; D unclear. V lost 6 bases and J lost 0, with 17 bases in between. The CDR3 has 17 residues. Germline CDR1 SGHAT, CDR2 FQNNGV. CDR3: CASSREAPRATNEKLFF. The CDR3 DNA sequence: TGTGCCAGCAGTCGAGAGGCCCCGAGGGCAACTAATGAAAAACTGTTTTTT.

This clonotype was seen repeatedly, ten times or more. The chain recombines TRBV6-1 with TRBJ1-3; possibly TRBD1 for D (5 bases). The CDR3 is 15 amino acids. V lost 5 bases and J lost 0, with 11 bases in between. The germline V gene encodes CDR1 MNHNS and CDR2 SASEGT. Here the CDR3 DNA reads TGTGCCAGCAGTCGGGGACTTAGCTCTGGAAACACCATATATTTT. Encoded protein: CASSRGLSSGNTIYF.

The chain has TRBV7-2 and TRBJ1-5; a weak D match, TRBD1 (5 bases). The CDR3 runs 15 residues. The V gene's germline CDR1 is SGHTA and CDR2 FQGNSA. V was pared by 4 bases and J by 3 bases, with 13 bases between. The CDR3 loop is CASSSGTVYNQPQHF. The CDR3 nucleotides are TGTGCCAGCAGCTCCGGGACGGTGTACAATCAGCCCCAGCATTTT.

This clonotype has only a few counts. This chain connects TRBV5-1 to TRBJ2-2; maybe TRBD2 (6 bases). Germline V gene data show CDR1 as SGHRS and CDR2 as YFSETQ. The CDR3 totals 16 residues. Trimming left V 1 base short and J 3 bases short, with 13 bases between. The CDR3, as DNA: TGCGCCAGCAGCTTGTTCGGGGGAGGCGACACCGGGGAGCTGTTTTTT. It yields the protein CASSLFGGGDTGELFF.

CDR3 sequence: CSVEPRTGLTEKLFF. The CDR3 DNA follows: TGCAGCGTTGAACCTCGGACAGGGTTAACGGAAAAACTGTTTTTT. This chain connects TRBV29-1 to TRBJ1-4; 8 bases align to TRBD1. The junction had 10 bases not matched to a gene; V was cut back by 2 bases and J by 8 bases. Germline CDR1 and CDR2: SQVTM and ANQGSEA. This CDR3 is built from 15 residues. Looking up the rest from reference TRBV29-1 and TRBJ1-4 gives the full variable domain: SAVISQKPSRDICQRGTSLTIQCQVDSQVTMMFWYRQQPGQSLTLIATANQGSEATYESGFVIDKFPISRPNLTFSTLTVSNMSPEDSSIYLCSVEPRTGLTEKLFFGSGTQLSVL.

V usage is TRBV25-1 and J usage is TRBJ2-1; unclear D gene. Germline assignment: CDR1 MGHDK and CDR2 SYGVNS. Trimming shortened V by 4 bases and J by 10 bases, and 17 bases separated the two germline ends. This CDR3 region has 14 residues. CDR3 in amino acids: CASSGWNTRGEQFF. Written as DNA, the CDR3 is TGTGCCAGCAGTGGGTGGAACACGCGCGGCGAGCAGTTCTTC.

This clonotype has ten or more counts. The chain is built from TRBV7-2 and TRBJ2-1, with 10 bases fitting TRBD2. The V gene end was trimmed by 2 bases and the J gene end by 5 bases; junction bases not matched to a gene: 3. This CDR3 is built from 15 residues. Per the germline V gene, CDR1 is SGHTA and CDR2 is FQGNSA. CDR3 in DNA: TGTGCCAGCAGCTTACAGAGCGGGGGGGACAATGAGCAGTTCTTC. This sequence encodes CASSLQSGGDNEQFF.

This clonotype was picked up many times. The chain uses TRBV12-3 or TRBV12-4 and TRBJ2-5; D is possibly TRBD2 (5 bases). Trimming shortened V by 5 bases and J by 4 bases, and 20 bases separated the two germline ends. This CDR3 has 16 amino acids. The DNA for the CDR3 is TGTGCCAGCAGTCCCAACCGCCTTGGACTGGTAGAGACCCAGTACTTC. Translated: CASSPNRLGLVETQYF.